This entry concerns a single TCR beta chain. The repertoire was sequenced with immunoSEQ multiplex PCR; TCRdb's copy has only in-frame clones and lacks some. The sample has 200,000 to 250,000 clones, around nine tenths seen once. The sample comes from a study of blood T cell repertoires in COVID-19. The overall study: PBMCs, B-cell-depleted T cells, or T cells provided the cDNA or gDNA that made up the material.

CDR1 and CDR2 (germline): SQVTM, ANQGSEA. The CDR3 runs 15 residues. With V trimmed by 5 bases and J by 1 base, 9 bases remained unmatched. This chain uses TRBV29-1 with TRBJ1-1; 8 positions match TRBD1. The receptor's source is a woman in her twenties or thirties who had recovered from COVID-19. The sequencing sample was made of PBMCs or T cells enriched from blood (not recorded which). CDR3 in amino acids: CSVIRYRGENTEAFF. CDR3 nucleotides: TGCAGCGTTATTAGATACAGGGGGGAGAACACTGAAGCTTTCTTT.